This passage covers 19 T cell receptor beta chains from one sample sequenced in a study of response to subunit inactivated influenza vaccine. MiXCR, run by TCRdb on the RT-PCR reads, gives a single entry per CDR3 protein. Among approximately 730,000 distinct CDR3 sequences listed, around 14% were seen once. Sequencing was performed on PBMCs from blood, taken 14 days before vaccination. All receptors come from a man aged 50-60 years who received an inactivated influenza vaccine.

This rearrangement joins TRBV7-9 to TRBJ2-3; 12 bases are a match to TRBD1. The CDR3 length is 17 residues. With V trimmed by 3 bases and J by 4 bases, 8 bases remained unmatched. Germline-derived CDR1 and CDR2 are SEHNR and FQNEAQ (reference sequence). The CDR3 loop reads CASSFRGTGGLADTQYF. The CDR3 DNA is TGTGCCAGCAGCTTCCGCGGGACAGGGGGCTTGGCAGATACGCAGTATTTT.

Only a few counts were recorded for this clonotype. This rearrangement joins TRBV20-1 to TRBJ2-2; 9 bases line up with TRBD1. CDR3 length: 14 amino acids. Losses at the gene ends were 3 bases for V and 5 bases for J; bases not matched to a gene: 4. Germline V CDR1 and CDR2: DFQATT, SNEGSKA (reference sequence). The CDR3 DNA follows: TGCAGTGCTAGGACGACAGGGGGGACCGGGGAGCTGTTTTTT. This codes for CSARTTGGTGELFF.

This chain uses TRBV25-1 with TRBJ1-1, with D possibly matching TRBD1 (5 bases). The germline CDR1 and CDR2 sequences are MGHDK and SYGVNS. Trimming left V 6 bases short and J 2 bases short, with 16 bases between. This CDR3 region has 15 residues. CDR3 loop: CASRLPLGANTEAFF. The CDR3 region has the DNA TGTGCCAGCAGGCTTCCACTCGGGGCTAACACTGAAGCTTTCTTT.

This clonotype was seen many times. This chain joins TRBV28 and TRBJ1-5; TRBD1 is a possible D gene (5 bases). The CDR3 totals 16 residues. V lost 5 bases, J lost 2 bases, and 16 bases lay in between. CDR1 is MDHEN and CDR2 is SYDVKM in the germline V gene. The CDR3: CASSTPRAKGNQPQHF. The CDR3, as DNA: TGTGCCAGCAGTACCCCCAGGGCCAAGGGCAATCAGCCCCAGCATTTT.

CDR3 bases: TGCAGCGTTGTGGGTAGTCAGACCCAAGAGACCCAGTACTTC. Its protein is CSVVGSQTQETQYF. The V gene is TRBV29-1, the J gene TRBJ2-5; D is uncertain. Germline lookup yields CDR1 SQVTM and CDR2 ANQGSEA. V was pared by 4 bases and J by 1 base, with 13 bases between. The CDR3 covers 14 residues.

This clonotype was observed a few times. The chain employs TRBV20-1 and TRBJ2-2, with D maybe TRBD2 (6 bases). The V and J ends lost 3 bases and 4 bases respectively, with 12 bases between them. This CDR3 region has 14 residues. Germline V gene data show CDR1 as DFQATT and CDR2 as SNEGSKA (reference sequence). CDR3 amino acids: CSARAGRGTGELFF. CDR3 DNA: TGCAGTGCTAGGGCAGGGCGGGGCACCGGGGAGCTGTTTTTT.

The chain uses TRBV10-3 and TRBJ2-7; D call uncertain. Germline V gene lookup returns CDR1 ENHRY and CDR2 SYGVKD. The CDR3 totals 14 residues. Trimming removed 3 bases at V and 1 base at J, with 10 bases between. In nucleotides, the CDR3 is TGTGCCATCAGTGACGGCCTAGAGTCCTACGAGCAGTACTTC. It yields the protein CAISDGLESYEQYF.

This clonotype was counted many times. This CDR3 reads CASSLSSGLGTDTQYF. DNA for the CDR3: TGTGCCAGCAGCTTAAGTTCGGGCCTTGGCACAGATACGCAGTATTTT. The chain is built from TRBV7-3 and TRBJ2-3, with D unresolved. The CDR3 has 16 residues. V lost 1 base and J lost 1, with 12 bases in between. Germline V lookup: CDR1 SGHTA, CDR2 FQGTGA. Full variable domain (remainder filled in from reference TRBV7-3 and TRBJ2-3): GAGVSQTPSNKVTEKGKYVELRCDPISGHTALYWYRQSLGQGPEFLIYFQGTGAADDSGLPNDRFFAVRPEGSVSTLKIQRTERGDSAVYLCASSLSSGLGTDTQYFGPGTRLTVL.

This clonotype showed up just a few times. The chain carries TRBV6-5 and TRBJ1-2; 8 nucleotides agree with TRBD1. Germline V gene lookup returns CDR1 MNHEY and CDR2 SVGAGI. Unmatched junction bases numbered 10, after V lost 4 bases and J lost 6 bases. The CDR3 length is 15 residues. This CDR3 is CASSSIWTGTNGYTF. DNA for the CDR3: TGTGCCAGCAGTTCGATCTGGACAGGGACAAATGGCTACACCTTC.

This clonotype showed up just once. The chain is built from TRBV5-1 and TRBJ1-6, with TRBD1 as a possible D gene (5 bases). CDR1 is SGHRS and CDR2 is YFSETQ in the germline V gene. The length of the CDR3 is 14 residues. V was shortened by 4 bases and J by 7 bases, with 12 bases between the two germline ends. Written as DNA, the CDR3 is TGCGCCAGCAGCACAACGGCAGGGAATTCACCCCTCCACTTT. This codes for CASSTTAGNSPLHF.

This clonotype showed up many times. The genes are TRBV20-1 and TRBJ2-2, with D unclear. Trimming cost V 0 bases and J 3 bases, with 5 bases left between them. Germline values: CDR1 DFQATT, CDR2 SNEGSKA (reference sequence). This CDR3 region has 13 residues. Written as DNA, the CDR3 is TGCAGTGCTAGAGACCTATACACCGGGGAGCTGTTTTTT. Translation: CSARDLYTGELFF.

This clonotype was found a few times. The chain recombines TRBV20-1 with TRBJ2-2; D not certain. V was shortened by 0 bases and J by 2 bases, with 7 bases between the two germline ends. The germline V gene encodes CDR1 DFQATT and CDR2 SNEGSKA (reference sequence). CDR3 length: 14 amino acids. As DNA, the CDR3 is TGCAGTGCTAGAGATGGAAGTAACACCGGGGAGCTGTTTTTT. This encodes CSARDGSNTGELFF.

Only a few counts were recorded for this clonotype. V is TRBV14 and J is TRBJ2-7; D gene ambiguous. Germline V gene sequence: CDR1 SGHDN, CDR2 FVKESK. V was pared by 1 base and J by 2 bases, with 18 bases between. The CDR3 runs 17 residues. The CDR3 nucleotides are TGTGCCAGCAGCCAAGTATATCGGCCTCATAACCCCTACGAGCAGTACTTC. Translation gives CASSQVYRPHNPYEQYF.

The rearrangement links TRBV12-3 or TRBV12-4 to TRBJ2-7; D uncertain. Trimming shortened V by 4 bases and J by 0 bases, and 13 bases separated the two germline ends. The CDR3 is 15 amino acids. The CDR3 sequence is CASSYDSVSSYEQYF. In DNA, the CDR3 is TGTGCCAGCAGTTATGACTCTGTGAGCTCCTACGAGCAGTACTTC.

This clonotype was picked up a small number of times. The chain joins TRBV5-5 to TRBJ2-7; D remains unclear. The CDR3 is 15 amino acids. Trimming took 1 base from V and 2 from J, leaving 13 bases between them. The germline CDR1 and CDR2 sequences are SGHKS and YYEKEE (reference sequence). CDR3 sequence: CASSLQAGSPYEQYF. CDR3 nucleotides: TGTGCCAGCAGCTTGCAGGCAGGATCACCCTACGAGCAGTACTTC.

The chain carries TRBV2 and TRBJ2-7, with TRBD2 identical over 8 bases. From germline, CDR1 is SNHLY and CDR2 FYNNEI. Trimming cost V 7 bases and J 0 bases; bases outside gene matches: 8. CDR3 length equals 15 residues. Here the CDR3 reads CASNRDGTSSYEQYF. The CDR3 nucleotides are TGTGCCAGCAACCGGGACGGGACTAGCTCCTACGAGCAGTACTTC.

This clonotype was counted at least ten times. This CDR3 is CAINPTGGRSYNEQFF. CDR3 DNA sequence: TGTGCCATCAACCCAACAGGGGGCCGCTCCTACAATGAGCAGTTCTTC. The chain recombines TRBV10-3 with TRBJ2-1; 9 nucleotides align to TRBD1. CDR1 and CDR2 from the germline V gene are ENHRY and SYGVKD. Trimming took 7 bases from V and 0 from J; bases not matched to a gene: 7. CDR3 length: 16 residues.

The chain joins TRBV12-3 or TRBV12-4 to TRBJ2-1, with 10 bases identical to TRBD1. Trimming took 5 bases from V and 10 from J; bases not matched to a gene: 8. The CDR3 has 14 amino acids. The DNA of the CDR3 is TGTGCCAGCAGTCCGGGACAGGGGAGTATGGAGCAGTTCTTC. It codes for CASSPGQGSMEQFF.

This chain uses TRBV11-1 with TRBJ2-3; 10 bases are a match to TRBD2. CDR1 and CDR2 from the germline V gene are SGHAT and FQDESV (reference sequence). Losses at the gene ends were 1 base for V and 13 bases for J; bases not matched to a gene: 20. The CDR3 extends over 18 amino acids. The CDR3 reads CASSLGTSGHRYASFEYF. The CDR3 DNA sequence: TGTGCCAGCAGCTTAGGGACTAGCGGACACAGATACGCGTCCTTCGAGTATTTT.